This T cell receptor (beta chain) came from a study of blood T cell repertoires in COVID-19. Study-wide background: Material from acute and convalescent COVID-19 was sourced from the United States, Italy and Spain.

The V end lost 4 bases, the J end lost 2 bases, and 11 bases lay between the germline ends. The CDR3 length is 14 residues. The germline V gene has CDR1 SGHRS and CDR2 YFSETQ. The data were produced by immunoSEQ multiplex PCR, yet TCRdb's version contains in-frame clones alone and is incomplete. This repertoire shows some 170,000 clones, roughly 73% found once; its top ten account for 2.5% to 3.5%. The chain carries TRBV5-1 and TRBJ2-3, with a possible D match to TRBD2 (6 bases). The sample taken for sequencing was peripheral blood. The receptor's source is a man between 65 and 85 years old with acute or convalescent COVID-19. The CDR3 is CASSVRDSTDTQYF. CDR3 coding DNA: TGCGCCAGCAGCGTTCGGGACTCCACAGATACGCAGTATTTT.